This TCR beta chain was sequenced in a study of blood T cell repertoires in COVID-19. Generated by immunoSEQ multiplex PCR, the TCRdb table keeps only in-frame clones and is missing some. Of around 250,000 clones listed, around 93% were seen once; the top ten hold 0.95% to 1.5%. Trimming took 5 bases from V and 4 from J, leaving 9 bases between them. Germline V gene lookup returns CDR1 LNHDA and CDR2 SQIVND (reference sequence). This CDR3 has 13 amino acids. The sequence was obtained from a human donor in a cohort exposed to, infected with or recovered from COVID-19 (not recorded which). The donor label of this sample is uncertain. The chain recombines TRBV19 with TRBJ1-3; perhaps TRBD1 as D (5 bases). Sequencing was carried out using PBMCs or T cells enriched from blood (not recorded which). The CDR3 reads CASSANRGNTIYF. CDR3 in DNA: TGTGCCAGTAGTGCCAACAGGGGAAACACCATATATTTT. Full variable domain (outside the CDR3, taken from reference TRBV19 and TRBJ1-3): DGGITQSPKYLFRKEGQNVTLSCEQNLNHDAMYWYRQDPGQGLRLIYYSQIVNDFQKGDIAEGYSVSREKKESFPLTVTSAQKNPTAFYLCASSANRGNTIYFGEGSWLTVV.